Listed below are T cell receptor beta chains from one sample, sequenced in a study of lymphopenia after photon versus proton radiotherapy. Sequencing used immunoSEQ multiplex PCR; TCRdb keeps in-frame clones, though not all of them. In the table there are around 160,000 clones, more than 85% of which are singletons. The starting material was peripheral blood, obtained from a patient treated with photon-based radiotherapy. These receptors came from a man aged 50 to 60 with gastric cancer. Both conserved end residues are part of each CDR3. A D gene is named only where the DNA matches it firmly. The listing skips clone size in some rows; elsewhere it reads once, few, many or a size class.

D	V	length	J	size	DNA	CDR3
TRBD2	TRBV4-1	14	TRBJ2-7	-	TGCGCCAGCAGCACTATAGCGGGAGCTGGTGAGCAGTACTTC	CASSTIAGAGEQYF
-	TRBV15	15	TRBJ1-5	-	TGTGCCACCAGCAGAGATGGGAGGGAGGATCAGCCCCAGCATTTT	CATSRDGREDQPQHF
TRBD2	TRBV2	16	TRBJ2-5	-	TGTGCCAGCAGTGTGGGTCGGACTAGCGGGAGTGAGACCCAGTACTTC	CASSVGRTSGSETQYF
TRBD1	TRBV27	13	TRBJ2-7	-	TGTGCCAGCAGTCCGACAGGGATGTACGAGCAGTACTTC	CASSPTGMYEQYF
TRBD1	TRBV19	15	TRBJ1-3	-	TGTGCCAGTAGCGGACAGGGTTTTTCTGGAAACACCATATATTTT	CASSGQGFSGNTIYF
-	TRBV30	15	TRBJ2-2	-	TGTGCCTGGTCAGGACAGTTGATATCCACCGGGGAGCTGTTTTTT	CAWSGQLISTGELFF
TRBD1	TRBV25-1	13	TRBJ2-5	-	TGTGCCAGCATTAGGACAGGGGAAGAGACCCAGTACTTC	CASIRTGEETQYF
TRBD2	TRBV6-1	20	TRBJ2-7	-	TGTGCCAGCAGTGAACCCGATATCATCCTAGCGGGAGCACACTTCTACGAGCAGTACTTC	CASSEPDIILAGAHFYEQYF
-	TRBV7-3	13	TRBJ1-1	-	TGTGCCAGCAGCCCTGGACCGGAAGCTGAAGCTTTCTTT	CASSPGPEAEAFF
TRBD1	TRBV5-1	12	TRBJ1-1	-	TGCGCCAGCAGCCCTGACAGGGTTGAAGCTTTCTTT	CASSPDRVEAFF
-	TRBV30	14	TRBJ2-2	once	TGTGCCTGGAGTCTAGGGGCCGGCACCGGGGAGCTGTTTTTT	CAWSLGAGTGELFF
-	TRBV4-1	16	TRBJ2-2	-	TGCGCCAGCAGCCAAGAAGGGACTTGGAACACCGGGGAGCTGTTTTTT	CASSQEGTWNTGELFF